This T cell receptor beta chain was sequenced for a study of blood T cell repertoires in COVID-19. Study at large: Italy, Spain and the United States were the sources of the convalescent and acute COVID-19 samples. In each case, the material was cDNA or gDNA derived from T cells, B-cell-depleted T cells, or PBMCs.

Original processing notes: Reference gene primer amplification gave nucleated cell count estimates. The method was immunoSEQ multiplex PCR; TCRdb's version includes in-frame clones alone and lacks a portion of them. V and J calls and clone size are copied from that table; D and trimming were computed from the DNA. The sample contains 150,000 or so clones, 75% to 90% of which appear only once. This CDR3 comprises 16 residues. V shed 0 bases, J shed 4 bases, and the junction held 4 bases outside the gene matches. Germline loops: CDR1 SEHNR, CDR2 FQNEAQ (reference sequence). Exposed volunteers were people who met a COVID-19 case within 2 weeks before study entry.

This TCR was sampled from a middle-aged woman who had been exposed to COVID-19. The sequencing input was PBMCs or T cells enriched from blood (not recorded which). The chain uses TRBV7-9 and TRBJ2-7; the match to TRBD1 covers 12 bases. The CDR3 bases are TGTGCCAGCAGCTTAGCGGGACAGGGGGCGCTGTACGAGCAGTACTTC. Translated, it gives CASSLAGQGALYEQYF.